Below, 10 T cell receptor beta chains from the same sample are listed, as sequenced in a study of T cell changes during pregnancy in multiple sclerosis. Assay used: immunoSEQ multiplex PCR; TCRdb lists only in-frame clones, some missing. Of about 70,000 clones listed, roughly 91% were seen once; the top ten hold 0.29%. The specimen was CD4+ T cells from peripheral blood mononuclear cells, collected after pregnancy. The receptors were sampled from a female donor with multiple sclerosis, enrolled in a pregnancy study.

The chain is built from TRBV19 and TRBJ2-2, with D possibly matching TRBD1 (5 bases). Germline lookup yields CDR1 LNHDA and CDR2 SQIVND (reference sequence). V was shortened by 3 bases and J by 1 base, with 6 bases between the two germline ends. CDR3 size: 14 residues. This CDR3 is CASSIRGNTGELFF. The CDR3, as DNA: TGTGCCAGTAGTATTAGGGGGAACACCGGGGAGCTGTTTTTT.

This chain connects TRBV19 to TRBJ1-5, with 8 positions matching TRBD1. The germline V gene has CDR1 LNHDA and CDR2 SQIVND (reference sequence). The length of the CDR3 is 14 residues. V shed 11 bases and J 3 bases; nucleotides not matched to a gene: 9. The CDR3 region is CAGDGTGVNQPQHF. CDR3 coding DNA: TGTGCCGGAGATGGGACAGGCGTCAATCAGCCCCAGCATTTT.

V gene TRBV7-2 combines with J gene TRBJ1-1; 12 bases are shared with TRBD1. The germline CDR1 and CDR2 sequences are SGHTA and FQGNSA. J gave up 4 bases and V 2 bases, and 2 bases lay outside the gene matches. This CDR3 region has 15 residues. This CDR3 reads CASSLMGQGATEAFF. CDR3 DNA: TGTGCCAGCAGCTTAATGGGACAGGGGGCCACTGAAGCTTTCTTT. Supplemented by reference TRBV7-2 and TRBJ1-1, the full variable domain reads GAGVSQSPSNKVTEKGKDVELRCDPISGHTALYWYRQSLGQGLEFLIYFQGNSAPDKSGLPSDRFSAERTGGSVSTLTIQRTQQEDSAVYLCASSLMGQGATEAFFGQGTRLTVV.

The V gene is TRBV7-8, the J gene TRBJ2-1; 7 bases fit TRBD1. The germline gives CDR1 SGHVS, CDR2 FQNEAQ. This CDR3 region has 15 residues. J lost 1 base, V lost 2 bases, and 2 bases had no gene match. The CDR3 DNA is TGTGCCAGCAGCTTACTACAGGGGTCCTACAATGAGCAGTTCTTC. Its translation is CASSLLQGSYNEQFF.

The chain recombines TRBV7-2 with TRBJ2-3; perhaps TRBD2 as D (6 bases). Germline lookup yields CDR1 SGHTA and CDR2 FQGNSA. V was clipped by 3 bases and J by 3 bases, with 10 bases between them. CDR3 size: 14 residues. The CDR3 protein is CASSLDYQTDTQYF. In DNA, the CDR3 is TGTGCCAGCAGCTTGGACTACCAGACAGATACGCAGTATTTT.

The J gene is TRBJ2-2, the V gene TRBV10-2; the match to TRBD2 covers 7 bases. The CDR3 length is 16 residues. Per germline, CDR1 WSHSY and CDR2 SAAADI. The ends lost 3 bases at V and 3 bases at J; junction bases unmatched: 7. The CDR3 nucleotides read TGCGCCAGCAGTGACCCGGGAGGTTACGACACCGGGGAGCTGTTTTTT. It is translated as CASSDPGGYDTGELFF.

The rearrangement links TRBV11-2 to TRBJ1-2; D remains unclear. The V gene lost 3 bases and the J gene lost 4 bases, with 9 bases spanning the gap. The CDR3 totals 13 residues. Germline V gene lookup returns CDR1 SGHAT and CDR2 FQNNGV. The CDR3, as DNA: TGTGCCAGCAGCTTGTACAGCTCCTATGGCTACACCTTC. It translates to CASSLYSSYGYTF.

CDR3 sequence: CASSDRGNYGYTF. In DNA form, the CDR3 reads TGTGCCAGCAGCGACAGGGGCAACTATGGCTACACCTTC. This chain links TRBV27 with TRBJ1-2, with 8 bases fitting TRBD1. The CDR3 has 13 residues. Trimming cost V 6 bases and J 2 bases; bases outside gene matches: 2. Germline CDR1 MNHEY, CDR2 SMNVEV (reference sequence).

V is TRBV6-6 and J is TRBJ1-6; D remains ambiguous. V gave up 0 bases and J gave up 10 bases, with 10 bases separating them. CDR3 size: 14 residues. Germline lookup yields CDR1 MNHNY and CDR2 SVGAGI (reference sequence). CDR3 DNA: TGTGCCAGCAGTTACTCCCTGGAGCGGTCACCCCTCCACTTT. This translates into CASSYSLERSPLHF.

The CDR3 here is CASSFYRGSNQPQHF. CDR3 DNA: TGTGCCAGCAGTTTCTACAGGGGGAGCAATCAGCCCCAGCATTTT. The chain combines TRBV28 with TRBJ1-5; 8 nucleotides agree with TRBD1. Losses at the gene ends were 3 bases for V and 1 base for J; bases not matched to a gene: 2. CDR3 length: 15 amino acids. The germline CDR1 and CDR2 sequences are MDHEN and SYDVKM.